This T cell receptor (beta chain) comes out of a study of T cells in Graves' hyperthyroidism and ophthalmopathy. Study-level background: At initial diagnosis, before any treatment had begun, peripheral blood was obtained. Whole-study findings and limits: The model predicted ophthalmopathy a median around six months before onset. Stable hyperthyroidism was separated from ophthalmopathy by a model based on 13 V-J features. In the blood, most expanded thyroid clonotypes above 0.001 appeared as well.

TCR beta CDR3 region amplification was performed from RNA transcripts. The TCR CDR3 first-round RT-PCR relied on the HTBI primer set. Using its own MiXCR run on the multiplex PCR reads, TCRdb lists one record per CDR3 protein. The sample lists over 500,000 distinct CDR3 sequences; 14% were seen once. This CDR3 region has 13 residues. Germline lookup yields CDR1 SNHLY and CDR2 FYNNEI. V was clipped by 4 bases and J by 2 bases; unmatched bases: 2. This clonotype was recorded at least ten times. Its antigen is not identified. Sequenced sample: blood. The source of this sequence is a woman aged 35 to 49 with Graves' hyperthyroidism. The chain employs TRBV2 and TRBJ2-7; TRBD2 aligns across 7 bases. The CDR3 nucleotides read TGTGCCAGCAGTGTGGGGGGGGCCTACGAGCAGTACTTC. Residues: CASSVGGAYEQYF.